The rows below give T cell receptor beta chains drawn from one sample of a study of Graves' ophthalmopathy and Graves' hyperthyroidism. TCRdb reprocessed the multiplex PCR reads via MiXCR and lists one record per CDR3 protein. The data contain just over 400,000 distinct CDR3 sequences, 21% of them seen just once; the ten biggest clones take up roughly 3%. The sequenced sample was peripheral blood. Receptors originate from a woman aged 18-30 years with stable Graves' hyperthyroidism. Both conserved end residues are part of each CDR3. The D gene is left open where the match is weak. Clone size, where shown, is once, few, many, or a class for clones that have expanded.

j_call v_call d_call clone_size cdr3_nt cdr3_aa
TRBJ2-6 TRBV6-1 TRBD1 many TGTGCCAGCAAGGACAGGACTGATGGGGCCAACGTCCTGACTTTC CASKDRTDGANVLTF
TRBJ1-5 TRBV6-2/TRBV6-3 TRBD1 NA TGTGCCAGCAGTTACTCGAGCAGGGGGAGGTATAGCAATCAGCCCCAGCATTTT CASSYSSRGRYSNQPQHF
TRBJ2-7 TRBV29-1 NA many TGCAGCGTTGAGGACCCAGGGCGCGAGCAGTACTTC CSVEDPGREQYF
TRBJ2-5 TRBV6-5 TRBD2 NA TGTGCCAGCAGTTACCTCACTAGCGGGAGGGCAGAGACCCAGTACTTC CASSYLTSGRAETQYF
TRBJ2-2 TRBV5-5 TRBD2 NA TGTGCCAGCAACCCCCTCGCGGGGGGGCCCACCGGGGAGCTGTTTTTT CASNPLAGGPTGELFF
TRBJ2-7 TRBV28 NA few TGTGCCAGCAGTTGGTTTATGGGGGAGCAGTACTTC CASSWFMGEQYF
TRBJ2-7 TRBV27 TRBD1 many TGTGCCAGCAGTTTGGGGCAGGGGGTCGGTGAGCAGTACTTC CASSLGQGVGEQYF
TRBJ1-1 TRBV7-8 NA many TGTGCCAGCAGCCAACGACAGATGAACACTGAAGCTTTCTTT CASSQRQMNTEAFF
TRBJ1-5 TRBV12-3/TRBV12-4 TRBD1 many TGTGCCAGCACCAGGGGGATCAATCAGCCCCAGCATTTT CASTRGINQPQHF
TRBJ1-3 TRBV12-3/TRBV12-4 NA many TGTGCCAGCAGTTTCTCCAACACCATATATTTT CASSFSNTIYF
TRBJ2-5 TRBV7-9 TRBD2 many TGTGCCAGCAGCCCTCTGCTAGCGGGGCAACAAGAGACCCAGTACTTC CASSPLLAGQQETQYF
TRBJ1-6 TRBV24-1 TRBD1 NA TGTGCCACCAGTGATCAAGACAGGGACGGATCACCCCTCCACTTT CATSDQDRDGSPLHF
TRBJ2-2 TRBV5-1 TRBD1 many TGCGCCAGCAGCCGGACAGGAGACACCGGGGAGCTGTTTTTT CASSRTGDTGELFF
TRBJ1-2 TRBV2 NA many TGTGCCAGCATTGCACGATTTTCACCGGACTACACCTTC CASIARFSPDYTF
TRBJ1-1 TRBV6-5 NA NA TGTGCCAGCAGTTACGGCAGGGCCCCTAGATTCACTGAAGCTTTCTTT CASSYGRAPRFTEAFF
TRBJ2-7 TRBV7-9 NA many TGTGCCAGCAGCTCCATAGGGGAGCAGTACTTC CASSSIGEQYF
TRBJ1-1 TRBV12-3/TRBV12-4 NA NA TGTGCCAGCAGTGCACAGGGTGGTGAAGCTTGCTTT CASSAQGGEACF
TRBJ2-7 TRBV7-8 NA few TGTGCCAGCAGCTCCGGACCCGAACCCTACGAGCAGTACTTC CASSSGPEPYEQYF
TRBJ1-1 TRBV5-1 NA many TGCGCCAGCAGCTTGTCCGAGCTGAACACTGAAGCTTTCTTT CASSLSELNTEAFF
TRBJ2-2 TRBV6-1 TRBD2 many TGTGCCGGGACTAGCGGGGAAGACACCGGGGAGCTGTTTTTT CAGTSGEDTGELFF
TRBJ2-3 TRBV9 NA many TGTGCCAGCAGCGTAGGCCCTTTCCTCACAGATACGCAGTATTTT CASSVGPFLTDTQYF
TRBJ2-6 TRBV7-2 TRBD2 many TGTGCCAGCAGCCGAACACTAGCGGGAGCTCTCTCTGGGGCCAACGTCCTGACTTTC CASSRTLAGALSGANVLTF
TRBJ1-1 TRBV7-2 NA NA TGTGCCAGCAGCCCTGGGGGGGGGGCGCCTGAAGCTTTCTTT CASSPGGGAPEAFF
TRBJ1-2 TRBV3-1 TRBD1 many TGTGCCAGCAGCCACGCCGGGACAGGGACTAACTATGGCTACACCTTC CASSHAGTGTNYGYTF
TRBJ2-2 TRBV6-1 NA few TGTGCCAGCAGTGCCCCAAACACCGGGGAGCTGTTTTTT CASSAPNTGELFF
TRBJ2-5 TRBV6-5 NA many TGTGCCAGCAGTTCGGGAGAACAGTCTCCCCAGTACTTC CASSSGEQSPQYF